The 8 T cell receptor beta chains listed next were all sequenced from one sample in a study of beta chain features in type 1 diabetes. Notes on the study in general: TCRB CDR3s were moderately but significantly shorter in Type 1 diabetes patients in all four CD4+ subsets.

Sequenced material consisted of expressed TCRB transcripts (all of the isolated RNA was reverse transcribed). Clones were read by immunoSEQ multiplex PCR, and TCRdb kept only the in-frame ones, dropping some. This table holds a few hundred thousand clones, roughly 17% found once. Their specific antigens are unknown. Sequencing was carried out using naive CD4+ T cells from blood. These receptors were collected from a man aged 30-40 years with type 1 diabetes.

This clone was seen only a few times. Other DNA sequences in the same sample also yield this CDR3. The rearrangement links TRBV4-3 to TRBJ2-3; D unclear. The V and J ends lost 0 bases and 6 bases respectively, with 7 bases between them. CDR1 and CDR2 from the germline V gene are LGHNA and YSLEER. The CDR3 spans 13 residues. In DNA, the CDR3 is TGCGCCAGCAGCCAAGATCCGGCGGATACGCAGTATTTT. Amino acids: CASSQDPADTQYF.

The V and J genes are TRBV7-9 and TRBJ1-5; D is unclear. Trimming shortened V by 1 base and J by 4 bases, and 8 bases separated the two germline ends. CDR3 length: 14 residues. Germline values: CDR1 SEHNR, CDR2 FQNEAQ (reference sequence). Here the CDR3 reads CASSLDKLNQPQHF. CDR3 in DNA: TGTGCCAGCAGCTTAGACAAACTAAATCAGCCCCAGCATTTT.

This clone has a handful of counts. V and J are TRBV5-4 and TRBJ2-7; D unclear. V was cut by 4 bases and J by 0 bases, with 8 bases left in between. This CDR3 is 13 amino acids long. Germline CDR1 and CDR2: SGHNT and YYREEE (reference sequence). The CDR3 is CASSRDFSYEQYF. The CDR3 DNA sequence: TGTGCCAGCAGCCGTGACTTCTCCTACGAGCAGTACTTC.

The CDR3 loop is CASSESYRRQDFGEQYF. CDR3 bases: TGTGCCAGCAGTGAATCCTACCGAAGGCAGGATTTCGGCGAGCAGTACTTC. The V gene is TRBV25-1, the J gene TRBJ2-7; D gene ambiguous. V shed 1 base and J shed 6 bases, with 22 bases lying between them. Germline CDR1 reads MGHDK; CDR2 reads SYGVNS. CDR3 size: 17 residues.

CDR3 DNA sequence: TGTGCCAGCAGCCCTACAGGGGCCTCTGGAAACACCATATATTTT. It encodes CASSPTGASGNTIYF. This chain joins TRBV9 and TRBJ1-3; 7 bases are a match to TRBD1. The V and J ends lost 4 bases and 0 bases, in that order; junction bases with no gene match: 4. Germline loops: CDR1 SGDLS, CDR2 YYNGEE. The CDR3 totals 15 residues.

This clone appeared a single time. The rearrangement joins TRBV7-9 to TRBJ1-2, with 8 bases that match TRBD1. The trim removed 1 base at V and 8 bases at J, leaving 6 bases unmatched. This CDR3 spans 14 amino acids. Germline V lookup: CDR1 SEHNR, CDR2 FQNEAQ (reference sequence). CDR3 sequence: CASSLGLQGDGYTF. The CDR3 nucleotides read TGTGCCAGCAGCTTAGGGCTACAGGGGGACGGCTACACCTTC.

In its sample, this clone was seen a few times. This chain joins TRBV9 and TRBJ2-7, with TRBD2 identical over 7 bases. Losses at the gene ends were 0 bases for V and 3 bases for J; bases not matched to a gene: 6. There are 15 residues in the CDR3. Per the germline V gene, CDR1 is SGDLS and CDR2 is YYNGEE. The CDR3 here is CASSVDLAAYYEQYF. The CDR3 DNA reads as TGTGCCAGCAGCGTAGATCTAGCGGCGTACTACGAGCAGTACTTC. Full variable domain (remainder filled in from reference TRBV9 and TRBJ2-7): DSGVTQTPKHLITATGQRVTLRCSPRSGDLSVYWYQQSLDQGLQFLIQYYNGEERAKGNILERFSAQQFPDLHSELNLSSLELGDSALYFCASSVDLAAYYEQYFGPGTRLTVT.

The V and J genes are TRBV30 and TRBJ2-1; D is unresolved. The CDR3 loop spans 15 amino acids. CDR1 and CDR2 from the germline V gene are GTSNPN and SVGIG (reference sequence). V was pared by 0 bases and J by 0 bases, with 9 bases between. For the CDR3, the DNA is TGTGCCTGGAGTGTTGAAGTTAGCTCCTACAATGAGCAGTTCTTC. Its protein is CAWSVEVSSYNEQFF.